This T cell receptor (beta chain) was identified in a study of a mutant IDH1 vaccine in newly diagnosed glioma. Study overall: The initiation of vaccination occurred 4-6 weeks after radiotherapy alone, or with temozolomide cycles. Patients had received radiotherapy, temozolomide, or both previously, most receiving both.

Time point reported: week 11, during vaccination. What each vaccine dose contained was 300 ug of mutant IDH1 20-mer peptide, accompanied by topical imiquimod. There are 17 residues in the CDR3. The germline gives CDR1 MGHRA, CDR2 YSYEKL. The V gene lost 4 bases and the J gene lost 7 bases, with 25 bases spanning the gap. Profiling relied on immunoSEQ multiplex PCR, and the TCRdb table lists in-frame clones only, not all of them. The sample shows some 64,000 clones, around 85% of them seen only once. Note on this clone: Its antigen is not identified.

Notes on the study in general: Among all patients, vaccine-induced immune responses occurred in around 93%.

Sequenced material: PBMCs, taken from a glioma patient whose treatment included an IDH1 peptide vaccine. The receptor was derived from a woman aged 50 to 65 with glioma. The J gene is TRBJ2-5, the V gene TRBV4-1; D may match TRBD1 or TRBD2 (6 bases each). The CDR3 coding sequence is TGCGCCAGCAGCCGGTCGGGGGCGCGGGGAGAATCTGGGACCCAGTACTTC. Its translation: CASSRSGARGESGTQYF.